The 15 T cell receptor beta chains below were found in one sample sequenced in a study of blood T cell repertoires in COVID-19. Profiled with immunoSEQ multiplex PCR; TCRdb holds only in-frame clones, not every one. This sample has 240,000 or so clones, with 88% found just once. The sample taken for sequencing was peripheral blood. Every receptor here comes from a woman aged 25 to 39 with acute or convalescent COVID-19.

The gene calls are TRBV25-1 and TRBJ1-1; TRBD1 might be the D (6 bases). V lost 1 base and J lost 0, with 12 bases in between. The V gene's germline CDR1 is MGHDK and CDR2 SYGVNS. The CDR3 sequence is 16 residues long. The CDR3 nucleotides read TGTGCCAGCAGTGAATCTGGACAGCTCATGAACACTGAAGCTTTCTTT. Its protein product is CASSESGQLMNTEAFF.

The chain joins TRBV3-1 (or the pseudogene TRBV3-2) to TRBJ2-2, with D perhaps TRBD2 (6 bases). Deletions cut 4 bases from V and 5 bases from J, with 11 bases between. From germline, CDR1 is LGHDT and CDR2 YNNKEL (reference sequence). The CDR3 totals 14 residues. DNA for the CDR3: TGTGCCAGCAGCCCATTAGCGGTAACCGGGGAGCTGTTTTTT. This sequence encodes CASSPLAVTGELFF.

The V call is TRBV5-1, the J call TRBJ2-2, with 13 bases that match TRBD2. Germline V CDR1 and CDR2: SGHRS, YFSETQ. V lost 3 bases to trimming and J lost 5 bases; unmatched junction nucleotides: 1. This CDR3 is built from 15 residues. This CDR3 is CASSWGLAGTGELFF. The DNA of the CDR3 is TGCGCCAGCAGCTGGGGACTAGCGGGGACCGGGGAGCTGTTTTTT. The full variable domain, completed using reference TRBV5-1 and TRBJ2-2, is KAGVTQTPRYLIKTRGQQVTLSCSPISGHRSVSWYQQTPGQGLQFLFEYFSETQRNKGNFPGRFSGRQFSNSRSEMNVSTLELGDSALYLCASSWGLAGTGELFFGEGSRLTVL.

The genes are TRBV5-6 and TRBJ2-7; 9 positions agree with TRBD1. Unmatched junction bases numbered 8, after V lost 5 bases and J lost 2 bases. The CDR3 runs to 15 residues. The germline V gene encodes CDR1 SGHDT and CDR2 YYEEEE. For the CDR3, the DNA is TGTGCCAGCAGGCCCCCGGGACAGGGCCCCTACGAGCAGTACTTC. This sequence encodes CASRPPGQGPYEQYF.

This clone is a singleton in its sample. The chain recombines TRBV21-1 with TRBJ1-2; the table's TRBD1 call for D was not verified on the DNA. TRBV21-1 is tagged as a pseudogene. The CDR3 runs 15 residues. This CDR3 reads CASSSYRDTIYGYTF. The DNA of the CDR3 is TGTGCCAGCAGCTCATACCGGGACACGATCTATGGCTACACCTTC.

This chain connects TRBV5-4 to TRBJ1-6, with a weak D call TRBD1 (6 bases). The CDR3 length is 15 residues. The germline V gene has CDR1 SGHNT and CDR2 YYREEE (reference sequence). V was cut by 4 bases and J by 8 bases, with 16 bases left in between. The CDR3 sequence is CASSKQGGDYSPLHF. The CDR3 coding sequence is TGTGCCAGCAGCAAACAGGGTGGCGATTATTCACCCCTCCACTTT.

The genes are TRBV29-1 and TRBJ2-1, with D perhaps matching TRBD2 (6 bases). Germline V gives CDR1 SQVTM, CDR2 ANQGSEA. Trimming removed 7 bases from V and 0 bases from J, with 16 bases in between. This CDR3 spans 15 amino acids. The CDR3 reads CSADLGLNSYNEQFF. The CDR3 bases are TGCAGCGCCGACCTGGGACTCAACTCCTACAATGAGCAGTTCTTC.

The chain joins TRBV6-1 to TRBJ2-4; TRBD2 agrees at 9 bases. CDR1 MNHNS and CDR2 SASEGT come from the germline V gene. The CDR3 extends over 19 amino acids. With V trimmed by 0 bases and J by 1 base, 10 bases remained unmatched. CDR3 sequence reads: CASSEANWGLARAKNIQYF. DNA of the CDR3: TGTGCCAGCAGTGAAGCGAATTGGGGACTAGCAAGGGCCAAAAACATTCAGTACTTC.

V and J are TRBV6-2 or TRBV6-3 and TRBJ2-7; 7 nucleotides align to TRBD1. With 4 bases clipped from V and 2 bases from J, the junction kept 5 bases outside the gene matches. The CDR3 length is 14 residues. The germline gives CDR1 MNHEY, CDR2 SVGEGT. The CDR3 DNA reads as TGTGCCAGCAGTTCACAGGGGCCCCCCTACGAGCAGTACTTC. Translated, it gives CASSSQGPPYEQYF.

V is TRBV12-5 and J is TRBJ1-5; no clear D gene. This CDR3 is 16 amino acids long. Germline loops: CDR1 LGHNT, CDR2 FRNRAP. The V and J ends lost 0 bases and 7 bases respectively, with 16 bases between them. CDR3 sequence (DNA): TGTGCTAGTGGTTTGGTACTAACCCGAGGCGGGCAGCCCCAGCATTTT. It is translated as CASGLVLTRGGQPQHF.

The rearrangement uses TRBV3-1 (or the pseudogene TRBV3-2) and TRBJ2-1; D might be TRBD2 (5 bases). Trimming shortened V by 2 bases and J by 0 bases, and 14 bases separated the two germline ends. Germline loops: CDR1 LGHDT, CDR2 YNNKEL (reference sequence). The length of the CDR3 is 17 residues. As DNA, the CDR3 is TGTGCCAGCAGCCAACCGAGGACGGGGAGCTCCTACAATGAGCAGTTCTTC. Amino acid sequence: CASSQPRTGSSYNEQFF.

Here the CDR3 reads CASSYSPETVGYEQYF. CDR3 in DNA: TGTGCCAGCAGTTACTCCCCCGAGACAGTCGGCTACGAGCAGTACTTC. The rearrangement links TRBV6-6 to TRBJ2-7, with D possibly TRBD1 on 5 matching bases. CDR3 length equals 16 residues. The germline V gene has CDR1 MNHNY and CDR2 SVGAGI (reference sequence). V shed 0 bases and J shed 3 bases, with 15 bases lying between them.

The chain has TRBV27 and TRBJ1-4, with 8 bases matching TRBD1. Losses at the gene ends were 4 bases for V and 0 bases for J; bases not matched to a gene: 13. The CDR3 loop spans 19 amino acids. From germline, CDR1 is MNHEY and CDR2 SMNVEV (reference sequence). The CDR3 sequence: CASSSDPTGGAATNEKLFF. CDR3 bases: TGTGCCAGCAGTTCCGACCCCACAGGGGGGGCTGCAACTAATGAAAAACTGTTTTTT.

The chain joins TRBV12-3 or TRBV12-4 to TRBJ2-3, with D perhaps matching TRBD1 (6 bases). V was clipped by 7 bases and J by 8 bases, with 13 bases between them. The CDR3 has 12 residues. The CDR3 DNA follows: TGTGCCAGCAAAAAAGGGGGTTCTACGCAGTATTTT. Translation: CASKKGGSTQYF.

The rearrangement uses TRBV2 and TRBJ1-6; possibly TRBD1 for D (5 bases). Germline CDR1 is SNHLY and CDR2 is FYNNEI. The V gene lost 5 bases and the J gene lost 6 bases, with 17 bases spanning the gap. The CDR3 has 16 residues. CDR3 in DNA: TGTGCCAGCAGTCAAAGAGGAGGGCAGGGTAATTCACCCCTCCACTTT. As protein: CASSQRGGQGNSPLHF.